One and the same sample provided the 13 T cell receptor beta chains below, sequenced in a study of blood T cell repertoires in COVID-19. Repertoires were generated with immunoSEQ multiplex PCR, while TCRdb's copy carries only in-frame clones and drops some. This sample has approximately 210,000 clones, with 65% to 90% found just once. The specimen was PBMCs or T cells enriched from blood (not recorded which). Receptors were obtained from a woman between 45 and 60 years old with acute COVID-19.

This rearrangement joins TRBV7-2 to TRBJ2-4; D not certain. CDR3 length equals 14 residues. Trimming stripped 2 bases from V and 1 base from J, with 6 bases between. Germline CDR1 is SGHTA and CDR2 is FQGNSA. The CDR3 sequence is CASSLYTAKNIQYF. The CDR3 nucleotides are TGTGCCAGCAGCTTATATACTGCCAAAAACATTCAGTACTTC.

The chain employs TRBV3-1 (or the pseudogene TRBV3-2) and TRBJ1-6; TRBD1 is a possible D gene (5 bases). Trimming left V 1 base short and J 7 bases short, with 8 bases between. Germline assignment: CDR1 LGHDT and CDR2 YNNKEL (reference sequence). The CDR3 runs 14 residues. The DNA for the CDR3 is TGTGCCAGCAGCCAAGGGACACTCAATTCACCCCTCCACTTT. This encodes CASSQGTLNSPLHF.

In nucleotides, the CDR3 is TGTGCCAGCACCACTCGGGGGGGGGTTGGCTACACCTTC. Amino acids: CASTTRGGVGYTF. The chain employs TRBV25-1 and TRBJ1-2; D may be TRBD1 (5 bases). CDR3 length equals 13 residues. Germline V lookup: CDR1 MGHDK, CDR2 SYGVNS. V lost 7 bases and J lost 7, with 16 bases in between.

The J gene is TRBJ2-1, the V gene TRBV5-1, with 8 bases lining up with TRBD1. Germline V CDR1 and CDR2: SGHRS, YFSETQ. Trimming took 4 bases from V and 2 from J; bases not matched to a gene: 8. This CDR3 region has 16 residues. CDR3 in DNA: TGCGCCAGCAGCCCCGGGGCAGGGGGCCCCTACAATGAGCAGTTCTTC. It codes for CASSPGAGGPYNEQFF.

J is TRBJ1-4 and V is TRBV19, with D maybe TRBD1 (5 bases). Trimming stripped 2 bases from V and 8 bases from J, with 15 bases between. The V gene's germline CDR1 is LNHDA and CDR2 SQIVND (reference sequence). The CDR3 runs to 15 residues. The CDR3 protein is CASSIRWGRGEKLFF. The CDR3 DNA reads TGTGCCAGTAGTATACGCTGGGGCAGAGGCGAAAAACTGTTTTTT.

This rearrangement joins TRBV7-2 to TRBJ2-3; 10 bases align to TRBD2. The germline CDR1 and CDR2 sequences are SGHTA and FQGNSA. The CDR3 runs to 15 residues. J was trimmed by 4 bases and V by 3 bases; bases with no gene match: 4. The CDR3: CASSFLAGGADTQYF. CDR3 in DNA: TGTGCCAGCAGCTTTTTAGCGGGAGGCGCAGATACGCAGTATTTT. The full variable domain, in which reference TRBV7-2 and TRBJ2-3 provide the parts outside the CDR3, is GAGVSQSPSNKVTEKGKDVELRCDPISGHTALYWYRQSLGQGLEFLIYFQGNSAPDKSGLPSDRFSAERTGGSVSTLTIQRTQQEDSAVYLCASSFLAGGADTQYFGPGTRLTVL.

This chain joins TRBV3-1 (or the pseudogene TRBV3-2) and TRBJ1-2, with D possibly being TRBD1 (5 bases). V shed 5 bases and J shed 4 bases, with 11 bases lying between them. This CDR3 has 13 residues. Germline V gene sequence: CDR1 LGHDT, CDR2 YNNKEL (reference sequence). The CDR3 DNA sequence: TGTGCCAGCAGCGTCCAGGGAAGCTATGGCTACACCTTC. It specifies CASSVQGSYGYTF.

The V and J genes are TRBV7-6 and TRBJ2-1; 9 bases are shared with TRBD2. Germline CDR1 reads SGHVS; CDR2 reads FNYEAQ. The CDR3 has 16 amino acids. J gave up 4 bases and V 1 base, and 5 bases lay outside the gene matches. The CDR3 sequence is CASSLVPAGGYNEQFF. The DNA for the CDR3 is TGTGCCAGCAGCTTAGTTCCAGCGGGGGGATACAATGAGCAGTTCTTC.

The V and J genes are TRBV28 and TRBJ2-7; 7 bases are a match to TRBD1. CDR3 size: 15 residues. Unmatched junction bases numbered 12, after V lost 9 bases and J lost 1 base. Germline V lookup: CDR1 MDHEN, CDR2 SYDVKM. CDR3 region: CASSRPGTASYEQYF. CDR3 sequence (DNA): TGTGCCAGTTCGCGCCCCGGGACAGCTTCCTACGAGCAGTACTTC.

This chain links TRBV5-4 with TRBJ2-2, with TRBD1 matching 12 bases. The length of the CDR3 is 17 residues. Germline V gene lookup returns CDR1 SGHNT and CDR2 YYREEE (reference sequence). Germline trimming cut 4 bases from V and 7 bases from J; bases unmatched to any gene: 11. In DNA, the CDR3 is TGTGCCAGCAGCCCGGCCGGGGGACAGGGGGCGATCGGGGAGCTGTTTTTT. It encodes CASSPAGGQGAIGELFF.

The chain employs TRBV5-1 and TRBJ1-1; D is perhaps TRBD1 (5 bases). V lost 4 bases, J lost 4 bases, and 17 bases lay in between. The CDR3 has 15 residues. Germline loops: CDR1 SGHRS, CDR2 YFSETQ. The CDR3 sequence is CASSELGGAGTEAFF. The CDR3 DNA follows: TGCGCCAGCAGCGAGTTGGGAGGGGCCGGCACTGAAGCTTTCTTT.

The V and J genes are TRBV9 and TRBJ1-4; no reliable D call. Germline V gives CDR1 SGDLS, CDR2 YYNGEE. With 4 bases removed from V and 7 bases from J, the gap between germline ends came to 11 bases. The CDR3 spans 13 residues. CDR3 sequence (DNA): TGTGCCAGCAGCAAGAGCCACGGTGAAAAACTGTTTTTT. This codes for CASSKSHGEKLFF.

CDR3 region: CASSRGDGDTQYF. CDR3 bases: TGTGCCAGCAGTCGGGGGGATGGAGATACGCAGTATTTT. This sequence joins TRBV3-1 (or the pseudogene TRBV3-2) and TRBJ2-3, with 7 bases that match TRBD2. The CDR3 contains 13 residues. Germline trimming cut 6 bases from V and 5 bases from J; bases unmatched to any gene: 5. Germline-derived CDR1 and CDR2 are LGHDT and YNNKEL (reference sequence).